This entry describes one T cell receptor beta chain. The sample holds a few counts of this clonotype. Its antigen has not been determined. No quality values exist for individual bases; no much larger clone is one base distant. This sample is drawn from a study of CD8 T cells in ankylosing spondylitis (dated by TCRdb to about 2017). Regarding the complete study: The study profiled T cell receptor beta repertoires in healthy donors and ankylosing spondylitis patients to find disease-linked TCR variants. The full study cohort was made up of about two dozen ankylosing spondylitis patients and 108 healthy donors. Peripheral blood was sampled, and synovial fluid was also collected from ankylosing spondylitis patients. General conclusions and limits of the study: Some of the motif variants had been reported before in the synovial fluid and blood of reactive arthritis patients, a finding that suggests common disease-initiation mechanisms. According to the report, matched synovial fluid samples from ankylosing spondylitis patients were significantly enriched for the disease-linked clones. A CD8+ phenotype was shown by the disease-linked clones, which were found at relatively low frequencies in peripheral blood. A TCR beta motif made up of several highly homologous amino acid variants appeared to be characteristic of blood from ankylosing spondylitis patients.

The CDR1 and CDR2 encoded by the germline V gene (reference sequence) are DFQATT and SNEGSKA. V gives up 3 bases and J gives up 4 bases, and the segment between their germline ends measures 15 bases. Taken from cysteine to phenylalanine, the CDR3 has 14 residues. The CDR3 DNA has 42 bases and is translated from base 1. Sequencing took place on an Illumina HiSeq 2500. Quantitative 5'-RACE with molecular barcodes was the method used to prepare the TCR beta libraries. The source study handled its data this way. To identify disease-linked TCR variants, a new computational method was used, one built on a probabilistic model of VDJ rearrangement. TCRdb trimmed the raw reads at Q25, called clones with MiXCR and kept productive beta chains. Each entry is one CDR3 protein sequence, shown with its most common DNA and genes. Clone size and V and J calls follow TCRdb, not the original study. For this sample there are 290,000 or so distinct CDR3 sequences; less than 25% appear just once. 3% to 4% of the sample rests with the top ten.

The chain links TRBV20-1 with TRBJ1-1; the D gene cannot be resolved reliably. The source of this sequence is a female donor with ankylosing spondylitis or in good health (not recorded which). Sample: blood, either unsorted or a sorted T cell fraction (not recorded which). CDR3 region: CSASNSLLGTEAFF. Here is the DNA: TGCAGTGCTAGTAACTCCCTTTTGGGCACTGAAGCTTTCTTT.